Presented here are 6 T cell receptor beta chains from one specimen sequenced in a study of a mutant IDH1 vaccine in newly diagnosed glioma. The time point here: baseline, week 1 (first vaccination visit). Documented treatment: pre-vaccination baseline after standard-of-care therapy. The repertoire was sequenced with immunoSEQ multiplex PCR; TCRdb's copy has only in-frame clones and lacks some. The sample shows under 65,000 clones, around 80% of them seen only once. Material: PBMCs, obtained from a glioma patient treated with radiotherapy, temozolomide or both. All receptors derive from a woman between 40 and 55 years old with glioma.

This clone was found once. The rearrangement links TRBV6-5 to TRBJ1-6, with a possible D match to TRBD1 (6 bases). This CDR3 spans 16 amino acids. V lost 0 bases, J lost 5 bases, and 11 bases lay in between. CDR1 and CDR2 (germline): MNHEY, SVGAGI. The CDR3 coding sequence is TGTGCCAGCAGTTACTCTGGGCAGGGGAATAATTCACCCCTCCACTTT. Protein product: CASSYSGQGNNSPLHF.

The chain is built from TRBV19 and TRBJ2-5; D tentatively reads TRBD1 or TRBD2 (5 bases each). Deletions cut 3 bases from V and 2 bases from J, with 13 bases between. The CDR3 contains 15 residues. Germline V CDR1 and CDR2: LNHDA, SQIVND (reference sequence). CDR3 region: CASSMAGSGQETQYF. The CDR3 DNA sequence: TGTGCCAGTAGTATGGCAGGGTCGGGGCAAGAGACCCAGTACTTC.

This chain joins TRBV5-6 and TRBJ1-4; D possibly corresponds to TRBD1 (6 bases). Germline CDR1 reads SGHDT; CDR2 reads YYEEEE. This CDR3 is 17 amino acids long. With 4 bases removed from V and 2 bases from J, the gap between germline ends came to 18 bases. The CDR3 protein is CASSVTGRGQTNEKLFF. The CDR3 region has the DNA TGTGCCAGCAGCGTTACAGGGCGCGGTCAGACTAATGAAAAACTGTTTTTT.

The gene calls are TRBV4-1 and TRBJ2-7; 10 nucleotides match TRBD1. With V trimmed by 3 bases and J by 3 bases, 5 bases remained unmatched. This CDR3 spans 15 amino acids. The germline CDR1 and CDR2 sequences are MGHRA and YSYEKL. The CDR3 protein is CASSQSRDRGYEQYF. CDR3 DNA: TGCGCCAGCAGCCAGTCCCGGGACAGGGGCTACGAGCAGTACTTC.

This chain joins TRBV13 and TRBJ2-1; D is undetermined. The V gene lost 4 bases and the J gene lost 5 bases, with 9 bases spanning the gap. CDR3 length equals 13 residues. Germline-derived CDR1 and CDR2 are PRHDT and FYEKMQ (reference sequence). The CDR3 DNA reads TGTGCCAGCAGCTCCCCAGGAGACAATGAGCAGTTCTTC. This sequence encodes CASSSPGDNEQFF. Full variable domain (outside the CDR3, taken from reference TRBV13 and TRBJ2-1): AAGVIQSPRHLIKEKRETATLKCYPIPRHDTVYWYQQGPGQDPQFLISFYEKMQSDKGSIPDRFSAQQFSDYHSELNMSSLELGDSALYFCASSSPGDNEQFFGPGTRLTVL.

The chain links TRBV6-5 to TRBJ1-4; no reliable D call. The CDR3 length is 14 residues. Germline V gene sequence: CDR1 MNHEY, CDR2 SVGAGI. Trimming stripped 7 bases from V and 4 bases from J, with 13 bases between. CDR3 coding DNA: TGTGCCAGCACCCCCCGGAGGAATAATGAAAAACTGTTTTTT. This encodes CASTPRRNNEKLFF.